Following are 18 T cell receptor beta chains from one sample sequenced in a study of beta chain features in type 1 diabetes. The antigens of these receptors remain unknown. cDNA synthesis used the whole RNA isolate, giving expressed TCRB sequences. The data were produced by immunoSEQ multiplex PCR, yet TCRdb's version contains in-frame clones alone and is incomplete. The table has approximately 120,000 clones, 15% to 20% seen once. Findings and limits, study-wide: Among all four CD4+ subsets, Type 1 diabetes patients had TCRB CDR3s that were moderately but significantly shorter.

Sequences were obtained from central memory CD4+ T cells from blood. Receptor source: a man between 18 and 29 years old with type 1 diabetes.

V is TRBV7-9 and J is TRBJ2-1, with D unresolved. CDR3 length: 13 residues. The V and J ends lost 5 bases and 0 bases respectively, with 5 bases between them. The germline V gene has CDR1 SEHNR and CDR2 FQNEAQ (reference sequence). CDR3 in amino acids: CASSTHSYNEQFF. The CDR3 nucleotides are TGTGCCAGCAGCACCCACTCCTACAATGAGCAGTTCTTC.

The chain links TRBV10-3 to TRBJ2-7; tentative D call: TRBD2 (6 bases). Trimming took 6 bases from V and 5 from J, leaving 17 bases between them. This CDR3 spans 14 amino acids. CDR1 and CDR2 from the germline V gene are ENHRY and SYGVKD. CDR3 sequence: CAIRRDPQRDEQYF. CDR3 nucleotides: TGTGCCATCAGGCGGGACCCCCAGAGGGACGAGCAGTACTTC.

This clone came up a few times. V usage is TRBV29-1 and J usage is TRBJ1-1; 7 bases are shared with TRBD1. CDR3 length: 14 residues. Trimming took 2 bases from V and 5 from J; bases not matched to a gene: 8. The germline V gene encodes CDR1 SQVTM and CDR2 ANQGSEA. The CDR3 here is CSVESGPGGTEAFF. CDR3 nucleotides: TGCAGCGTTGAAAGTGGGCCAGGGGGGACTGAAGCTTTCTTT. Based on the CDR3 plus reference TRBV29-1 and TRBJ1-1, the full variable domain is SAVISQKPSRDICQRGTSLTIQCQVDSQVTMMFWYRQQPGQSLTLIATANQGSEATYESGFVIDKFPISRPNLTFSTLTVSNMSPEDSSIYLCSVESGPGGTEAFFGQGTRLTVV.

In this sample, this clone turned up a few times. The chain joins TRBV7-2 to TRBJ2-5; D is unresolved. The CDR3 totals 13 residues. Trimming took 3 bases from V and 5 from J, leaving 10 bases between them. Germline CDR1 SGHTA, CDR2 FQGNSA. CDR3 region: CASSFTAGETQYF. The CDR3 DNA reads TGTGCCAGCAGCTTCACCGCCGGGGAGACCCAGTACTTC.

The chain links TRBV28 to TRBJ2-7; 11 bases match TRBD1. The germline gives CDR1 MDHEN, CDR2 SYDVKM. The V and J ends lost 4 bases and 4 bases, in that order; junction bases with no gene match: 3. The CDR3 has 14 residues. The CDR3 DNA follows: TGTGCCAGCAGTTCGGGACAGGGGGTATACGAGCAGTACTTC. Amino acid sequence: CASSSGQGVYEQYF.

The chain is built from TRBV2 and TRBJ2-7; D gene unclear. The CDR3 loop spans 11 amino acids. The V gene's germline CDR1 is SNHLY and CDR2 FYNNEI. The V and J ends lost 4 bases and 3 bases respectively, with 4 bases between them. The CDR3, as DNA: TGTGCCAGCAGTGGGTACTACGAGCAGTACTTC. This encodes CASSGYYEQYF.

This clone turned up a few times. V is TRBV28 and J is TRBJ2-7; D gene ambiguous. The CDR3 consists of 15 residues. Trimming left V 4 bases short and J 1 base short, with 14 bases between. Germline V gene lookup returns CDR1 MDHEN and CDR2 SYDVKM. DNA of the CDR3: TGTGCCAGCAGTTCACCATTCGAAGGGTCCTACGAGCAGTACTTC. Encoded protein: CASSSPFEGSYEQYF.

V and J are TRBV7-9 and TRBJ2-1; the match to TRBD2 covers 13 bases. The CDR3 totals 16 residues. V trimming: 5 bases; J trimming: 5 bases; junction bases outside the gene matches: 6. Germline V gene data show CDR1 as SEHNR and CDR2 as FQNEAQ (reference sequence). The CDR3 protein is CASSAWTSGGHNEQFF. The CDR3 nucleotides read TGTGCCAGCAGCGCTTGGACTAGCGGGGGCCACAATGAGCAGTTCTTC.

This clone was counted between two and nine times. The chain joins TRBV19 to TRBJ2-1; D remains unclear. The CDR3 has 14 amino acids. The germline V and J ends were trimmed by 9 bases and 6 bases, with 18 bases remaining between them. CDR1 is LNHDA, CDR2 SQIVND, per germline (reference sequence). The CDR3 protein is CASRNYRAPNEQFF. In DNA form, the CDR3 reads TGTGCCAGCAGGAACTATCGAGCTCCCAATGAGCAGTTCTTC. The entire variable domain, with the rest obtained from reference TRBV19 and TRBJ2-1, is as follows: DGGITQSPKYLFRKEGQNVTLSCEQNLNHDAMYWYRQDPGQGLRLIYYSQIVNDFQKGDIAEGYSVSREKKESFPLTVTSAQKNPTAFYLCASRNYRAPNEQFFGPGTRLTVL.

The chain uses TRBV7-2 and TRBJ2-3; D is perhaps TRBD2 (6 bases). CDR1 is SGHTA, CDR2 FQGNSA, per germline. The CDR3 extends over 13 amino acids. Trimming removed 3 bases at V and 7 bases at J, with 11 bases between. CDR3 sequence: CASSFIAENTQYF. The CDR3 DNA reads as TGTGCCAGCAGCTTTATAGCGGAAAATACGCAGTATTTT.

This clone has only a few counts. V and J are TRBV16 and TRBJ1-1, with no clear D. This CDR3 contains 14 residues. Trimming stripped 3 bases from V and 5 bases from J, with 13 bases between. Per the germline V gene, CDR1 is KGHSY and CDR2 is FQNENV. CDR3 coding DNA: TGTGCCAGCAGCCACGGAAGGGTTTCGACTGAAGCTTTCTTT. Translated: CASSHGRVSTEAFF.

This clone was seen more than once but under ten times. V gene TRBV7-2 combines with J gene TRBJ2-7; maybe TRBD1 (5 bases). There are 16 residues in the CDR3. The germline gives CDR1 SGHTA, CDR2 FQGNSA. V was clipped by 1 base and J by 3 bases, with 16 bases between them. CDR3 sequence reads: CASSLEGESTSYEQYF. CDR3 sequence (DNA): TGTGCCAGCAGCTTAGAAGGGGAAAGTACAAGCTACGAGCAGTACTTC. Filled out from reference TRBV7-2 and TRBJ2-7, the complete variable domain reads GAGVSQSPSNKVTEKGKDVELRCDPISGHTALYWYRQSLGQGLEFLIYFQGNSAPDKSGLPSDRFSAERTGGSVSTLTIQRTQQEDSAVYLCASSLEGESTSYEQYFGPGTRLTVT.

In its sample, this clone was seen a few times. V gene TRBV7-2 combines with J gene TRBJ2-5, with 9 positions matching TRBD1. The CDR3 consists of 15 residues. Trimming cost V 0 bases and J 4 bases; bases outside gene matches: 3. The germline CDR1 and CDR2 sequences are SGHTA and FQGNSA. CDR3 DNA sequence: TGTGCCAGCAGCTTAGCCGGGACAGGGCGAGAGACCCAGTACTTC. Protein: CASSLAGTGRETQYF. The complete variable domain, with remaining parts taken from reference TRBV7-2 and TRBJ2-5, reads GAGVSQSPSNKVTEKGKDVELRCDPISGHTALYWYRQSLGQGLEFLIYFQGNSAPDKSGLPSDRFSAERTGGSVSTLTIQRTQQEDSAVYLCASSLAGTGRETQYFGPGTRLLVL.

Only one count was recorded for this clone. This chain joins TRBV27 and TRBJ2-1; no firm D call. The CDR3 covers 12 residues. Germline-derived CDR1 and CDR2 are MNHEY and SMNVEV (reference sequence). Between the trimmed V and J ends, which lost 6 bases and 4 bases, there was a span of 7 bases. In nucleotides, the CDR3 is TGTGCCAGCAGGTCCACGTACAATGAGCAGTTCTTC. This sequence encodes CASRSTYNEQFF.

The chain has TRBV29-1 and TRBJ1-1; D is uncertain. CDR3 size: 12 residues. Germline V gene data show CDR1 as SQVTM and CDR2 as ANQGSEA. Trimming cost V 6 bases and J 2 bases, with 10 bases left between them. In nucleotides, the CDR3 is TGCAGCGTCCGGGTCTTAAACACTGAAGCTTTCTTT. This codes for CSVRVLNTEAFF.

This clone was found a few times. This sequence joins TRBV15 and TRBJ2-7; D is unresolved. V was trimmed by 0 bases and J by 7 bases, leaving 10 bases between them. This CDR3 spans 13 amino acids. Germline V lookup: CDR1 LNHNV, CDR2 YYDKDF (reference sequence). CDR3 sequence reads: CATSRDMAREQYF. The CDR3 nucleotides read TGTGCCACCAGCAGAGATATGGCGCGGGAGCAGTACTTC.

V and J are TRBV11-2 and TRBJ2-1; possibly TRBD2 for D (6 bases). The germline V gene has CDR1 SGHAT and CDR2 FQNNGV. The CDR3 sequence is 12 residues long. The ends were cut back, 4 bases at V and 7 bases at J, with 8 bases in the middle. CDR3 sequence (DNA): TGTGCCAGCAGCTCAAGCGGGAATGAGCAGTTCTTC. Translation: CASSSSGNEQFF.

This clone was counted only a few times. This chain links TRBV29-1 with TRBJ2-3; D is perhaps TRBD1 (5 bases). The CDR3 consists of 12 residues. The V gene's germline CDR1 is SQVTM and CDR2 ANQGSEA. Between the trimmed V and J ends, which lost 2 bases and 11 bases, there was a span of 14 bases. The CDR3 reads CSVEPGQDRQYF. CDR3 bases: TGCAGCGTTGAACCCGGACAAGACCGGCAGTATTTT.